The clone carrying this T cell receptor beta chain was detected once. One base away lies a much larger clone, so this may be a sequencing read error. These data come from a study of molecular identifiers for immune sequencing clone quantification. Study summary: Replicate RNA from around 20,000 or 100,000 naive CD8 T cells formed five aliquots; four were sequenced.

The CDR3 has 15 amino acids. The ends were cut back, 4 bases at V and 3 bases at J, with 13 bases in the middle. Germline V gene data show CDR1 as MGHRA and CDR2 as YSYEKL. Using its own MiXCR run on the PCR reads, TCRdb lists one record per CDR3 protein. The repertoire includes some 97,000 distinct CDR3 sequences, 20% to 30% of them detected once, and approximately 0.91% sits in the top ten. CD8+CD4-CCR7+CD45RA+ cells were sorted as naive CD8 T cells. V and J are TRBV4-1 and TRBJ1-5; a possible D gene is TRBD1 (5 bases). The origin of this receptor is a human donor in good health. Some libraries in this study had Jurkat cell RNA spiked in. Sequenced: naive CD8+ T cells from blood, with Jurkat cell RNA spiked in. Subset described: FACS-sorted CD8+CD4-CCR7+CD45RA+ naive T cells. Written as DNA, the CDR3 is TGCGCCAGCAGCCCGGGGGGTTGGGACAATCAGCCCCAGCATTTT. Translated, it gives CASSPGGWDNQPQHF.